The 9 T cell receptor beta chains given below trace back to one sample, sequenced in a study of blood T cell repertoires in COVID-19. Method: immunoSEQ multiplex PCR; TCRdb's copy keeps in-frame clones and lacks some. The data hold over 110,000 clones, with roughly 84% observed a single time. The sequenced sample consisted of peripheral blood. The receptor source for this set is a man in his sixties with active or convalescent COVID-19.

The chain combines TRBV18 with TRBJ2-1; no clear D. The V end lost 3 bases, the J end lost 8 bases, and 14 bases lay between the germline ends. The CDR3 length is 14 residues. Looked up from germline, CDR1 is KGHSH and CDR2 is LQKENI. CDR3 in amino acids: CASSPSVVSHEQFF. CDR3 nucleotide sequence: TGTGCCAGCTCACCGAGTGTAGTGTCCCATGAGCAGTTCTTC.

This chain joins TRBV28 and TRBJ1-3; no definite D call. This CDR3 is built from 16 residues. V was pared by 7 bases and J by 0 bases, with 16 bases between. The germline CDR1 and CDR2 sequences are MDHEN and SYDVKM. CDR3 coding DNA: TGTGCCAGCACGGACTCAACTGGGATCTCTGGAAACACCATATATTTT. Translated: CASTDSTGISGNTIYF.

The rearrangement uses TRBV4-1 and TRBJ1-4, with D perhaps TRBD1 (5 bases). The CDR3 has 15 residues. Germline V CDR1 and CDR2: MGHRA, YSYEKL. Trimming stripped 1 base from V and 12 bases from J, with 18 bases between. The CDR3 nucleotides read TGCGCCAGCAGCCAAGTTTCAGGGCCTACTTGGGAACTGTTTTTT. It is translated as CASSQVSGPTWELFF.

The chain uses TRBV7-6 and TRBJ2-2; 10 bases match TRBD2. Trimming cost V 5 bases and J 6 bases; bases outside gene matches: 15. In germline, CDR1 is SGHVS, CDR2 FNYEAQ. The length of the CDR3 is 18 residues. The CDR3 coding sequence is TGTGCCAGCAGCGTAGGACTAGCGGAACGCATAGGGGCCGGGGAGCTGTTTTTT. This sequence encodes CASSVGLAERIGAGELFF.

The CDR3 DNA follows: TGTGCCAGTAGTATCACCGGACAGGGGAATTCACCCCTCCACTTT. Its protein product is CASSITGQGNSPLHF. The rearrangement joins TRBV19 to TRBJ1-6, with TRBD1 matching 9 bases. V was pared by 3 bases and J by 7 bases, with 4 bases of the junction left unmatched. Germline V lookup: CDR1 LNHDA, CDR2 SQIVND (reference sequence). This CDR3 comprises 15 residues. Together with reference TRBV19 and TRBJ1-6, the CDR3 gives the full variable domain: DGGITQSPKYLFRKEGQNVTLSCEQNLNHDAMYWYRQDPGQGLRLIYYSQIVNDFQKGDIAEGYSVSREKKESFPLTVTSAQKNPTAFYLCASSITGQGNSPLHFGNGTRLTVT.

The gene calls are TRBV7-2 and TRBJ2-2, with 9 bases identical to TRBD2. After removal of 4 bases from V and 6 bases from J, the junction contained 15 bases not matched to a gene. The CDR3 sequence is 18 residues long. The V gene's germline CDR1 is SGHTA and CDR2 FQGNSA. Here the CDR3 DNA reads TGTGCCAGCAGCTCACAGCGGGCCCTGGCGGGAGGGTCCGGGGAGCTGTTTTTT. Translating gives CASSSQRALAGGSGELFF.

The V gene is TRBV5-4, the J gene TRBJ1-6; maybe TRBD1 (6 bases). Per the germline V gene, CDR1 is SGHNT and CDR2 is YYREEE (reference sequence). V was trimmed by 2 bases and J by 3 bases, leaving 15 bases between them. The CDR3 is made up of 17 amino acids. The CDR3 region has the DNA TGTGCCAGCAGCTTTCCCCATTGGACAGACTATAATTCACCCCTCCACTTT. It specifies CASSFPHWTDYNSPLHF.

The V gene is TRBV14, the J gene TRBJ1-3; TRBD1 might be the D (5 bases). CDR3 length: 15 residues. The germline V and J ends were trimmed by 1 base and 2 bases, with 9 bases remaining between them. Germline V gives CDR1 SGHDN, CDR2 FVKESK. CDR3 in DNA: TGTGCCAGCAGCCAAGTGGTCAGGGCTGGAAACACCATATATTTT. This codes for CASSQVVRAGNTIYF.

The V and J genes are TRBV7-9 and TRBJ2-2; tentative D call: TRBD1 (6 bases). Germline V gene sequence: CDR1 SEHNR, CDR2 FQNEAQ (reference sequence). Trimming removed 1 base from V and 5 bases from J, with 8 bases in between. There are 14 residues in the CDR3. As DNA, the CDR3 is TGTGCCAGCAGCTTAGGGGGGCGTACCGGGGAGCTGTTTTTT. Translated, it gives CASSLGGRTGELFF. Using reference TRBV7-9 and TRBJ2-2 for the parts outside the CDR3, the full variable domain is DTGVSQNPRHKITKRGQNVTFRCDPISEHNRLYWYRQTLGQGPEFLTYFQNEAQLEKSRLLSDRFSAERPKGSFSTLEIQRTEQGDSAMYLCASSLGGRTGELFFGEGSRLTVL.